The 25 T cell receptor beta chains reported below all come from one sample, sequenced in a study of shared clonotypes between healthy human individuals. TCRdb keeps only in-frame clones here, not all; method: immunoSEQ multiplex PCR. The data show 2 million to 2.5 million clones, approximately 93% seen once. The sample consisted of naive CD4+ T cells from PBMCs. Documented subset: CD45RA+ positively selected. The receptors here all came from a man aged 18-30 years in good health. Some clones in this sample may be carry-over from other donors' samples.

The chain has TRBV11-3 and TRBJ2-1; 7 bases are shared with TRBD2. This CDR3 contains 15 residues. Germline CDR1 is SGHNT and CDR2 is YENEEA. After removal of 2 bases from V and 2 bases from J, the junction contained 3 bases not matched to a gene. The CDR3 DNA reads TGTGCCAGCAGCTTAATAGCGGGCGCCTACAATGAGCAGTTCTTC. It specifies CASSLIAGAYNEQFF.

This clone was seen only a few times. The V and J genes are TRBV18 and TRBJ1-2; 9 nucleotides align to TRBD1. V was clipped by 3 bases and J by 1 base; unmatched bases: 6. The germline V gene encodes CDR1 KGHSH and CDR2 LQKENI. The CDR3 runs 16 residues. The DNA for the CDR3 is TGTGCCAGCTCACCGGACAGGGGAAAGATTAACTATGGCTACACCTTC. This sequence encodes CASSPDRGKINYGYTF.

V and J are TRBV7-9 and TRBJ2-1; D ambiguous. This CDR3 spans 14 amino acids. With 3 bases removed from V and 11 bases from J, the gap between germline ends came to 17 bases. Germline CDR1 SEHNR, CDR2 FQNEAQ (reference sequence). CDR3 in DNA: TGTGCCAGCAGCTTGGAGACAACCGCTCCTAAGCAGTTCTTC. It is translated as CASSLETTAPKQFF.

J is TRBJ2-7 and V is TRBV7-2; D unresolved. Germline V gene data show CDR1 as SGHTA and CDR2 as FQGNSA. This CDR3 is 14 amino acids long. The V end lost 5 bases, the J end lost 2 bases, and 13 bases lay between the germline ends. The CDR3 sequence: CASSPARAAYEQYF. Written as DNA, the CDR3 is TGTGCCAGCAGCCCAGCCCGGGCGGCCTACGAGCAGTACTTC.

The chain recombines TRBV27 with TRBJ2-1, with TRBD1 as a possible D gene (5 bases). Trimming removed 3 bases at V and 4 bases at J, with 13 bases between. The CDR3 extends over 15 amino acids. Per germline, CDR1 MNHEY and CDR2 SMNVEV (reference sequence). This chain's CDR3 is CASSFQGPSYNEQFF. Written as DNA, the CDR3 is TGTGCCAGCAGTTTTCAGGGTCCCTCATACAATGAGCAGTTCTTC.

This chain links TRBV27 with TRBJ1-5, with D perhaps TRBD1 (5 bases). The CDR3 spans 12 residues. Per germline, CDR1 MNHEY and CDR2 SMNVEV (reference sequence). V lost 5 bases to trimming and J lost 6 bases, with 8 bases between them. The chain's CDR3 is CASSDRSQPQHF. CDR3 nucleotides: TGTGCCAGCAGTGACAGATCTCAGCCCCAGCATTTT.

The rearrangement links TRBV19 to TRBJ2-2; the match to TRBD1 covers 8 bases. CDR3 length equals 16 residues. CDR1 LNHDA and CDR2 SQIVND come from the germline V gene (reference sequence). Trimming cost V 5 bases and J 3 bases; bases outside gene matches: 8. CDR3 region: CASSRYETGDTGELFF. The CDR3 region has the DNA TGTGCCAGTAGTCGTTACGAGACAGGGGACACCGGGGAGCTGTTTTTT.

This sequence joins TRBV29-1 and TRBJ2-1; TRBD2 agrees at 7 bases. Unmatched junction bases numbered 27, after V lost 4 bases and J lost 12 bases. CDR3 size: 18 residues. CDR1 is SQVTM, CDR2 ANQGSEA, per germline. The CDR3: CSVGSGTGEGTSKMGQFF. The DNA of the CDR3 is TGCAGCGTTGGTTCTGGGACTGGGGAGGGTACCTCCAAAATGGGGCAGTTCTTC.

The chain combines TRBV19 with TRBJ1-1, with TRBD1 as a possible D gene (5 bases). Per the germline V gene, CDR1 is LNHDA and CDR2 is SQIVND (reference sequence). Trimming pared 6 bases from V and 4 bases from J, leaving 15 bases between. The CDR3 totals 14 residues. CDR3: CASRSGTLGTEAFF. For the CDR3, the DNA is TGTGCCAGTAGGAGCGGGACTCTGGGCACTGAAGCTTTCTTT.

This clone was seen once. The chain carries TRBV15 and TRBJ1-3; maybe TRBD1 (6 bases). Trimming stripped 0 bases from V and 0 bases from J, with 21 bases between. Per germline, CDR1 LNHNV and CDR2 YYDKDF (reference sequence). The CDR3 sequence is 20 residues long. The CDR3 here is CATSRDLGSGGRSSGNTIYF. The DNA of the CDR3 is TGTGCCACCAGCAGAGATCTTGGGTCGGGGGGCCGGAGCTCTGGAAACACCATATATTTT.

The chain uses TRBV27 and TRBJ2-5; D is possibly TRBD1 or TRBD2 (5 bases each). Between the trimmed V and J ends, which lost 0 bases and 5 bases, there was a span of 16 bases. The CDR3 has 16 amino acids. CDR1 MNHEY and CDR2 SMNVEV come from the germline V gene (reference sequence). The CDR3 region has the DNA TGTGCCAGCAGTTTATCTCGTGTGGGGAGACAGGAGACCCAGTACTTC. This sequence encodes CASSLSRVGRQETQYF.

The V call is TRBV27, the J call TRBJ2-7; either TRBD1 or TRBD2 may supply D (5 bases each). CDR3 length equals 15 residues. The germline V gene has CDR1 MNHEY and CDR2 SMNVEV (reference sequence). The V and J ends lost 6 bases and 6 bases respectively, with 21 bases between them. The DNA for the CDR3 is TGTGCCAGCAGCGGACACGGTCTAGCCGGTACCGAGCAGTACTTC. Translated: CASSGHGLAGTEQYF.

This chain connects TRBV29-1 to TRBJ1-5; tentatively, D is TRBD1 (5 bases). The length of the CDR3 is 18 residues. In germline, CDR1 is SQVTM, CDR2 ANQGSEA. The germline V and J ends were trimmed by 7 bases and 1 base, with 26 bases remaining between them. The DNA of the CDR3 is TGCAGCGCATCACGACCCAGATACGGGACGGTAAGCAATCAGCCCCAGCATTTT. It encodes CSASRPRYGTVSNQPQHF. The full variable domain, in which reference TRBV29-1 and TRBJ1-5 provide the parts outside the CDR3, is SAVISQKPSRDICQRGTSLTIQCQVDSQVTMMFWYRQQPGQSLTLIATANQGSEATYESGFVIDKFPISRPNLTFSTLTVSNMSPEDSSIYLCSASRPRYGTVSNQPQHFGDGTRLSIL.

The chain links TRBV6-6 to TRBJ2-7, with 7 bases identical to TRBD2. CDR1 MNHNY and CDR2 SVGAGI come from the germline V gene (reference sequence). Unmatched junction bases numbered 9, after V lost 5 bases and J lost 2 bases. CDR3 length: 15 residues. CDR3 nucleotide sequence: TGTGCCAGCAGTACGGGACTAAGCGGAACCTACGAGCAGTACTTC. Encoded protein: CASSTGLSGTYEQYF.

On this clone itself: Different DNA sequences within this sample yield the same CDR3. The chain uses TRBV9 and TRBJ2-7, with 7 bases aligning to TRBD2. The V and J ends lost 3 bases and 2 bases, in that order; junction bases with no gene match: 5. CDR1 is SGDLS and CDR2 is YYNGEE in the germline V gene. This CDR3 comprises 14 residues. The CDR3 nucleotides are TGTGCCAGCAGCGACGGGACTACACCCTACGAGCAGTACTTC. This gives the protein CASSDGTTPYEQYF.

Here the CDR3 reads CASSLTRTNNEQFF. CDR3 nucleotides: TGTGCCAGCAGTTTAACCAGAACGAACAATGAGCAGTTCTTC. The chain uses TRBV27 and TRBJ2-1; D ambiguous. Trimming cost V 2 bases and J 5 bases, with 10 bases left between them. The CDR3 loop spans 14 amino acids. CDR1 is MNHEY and CDR2 is SMNVEV in the germline V gene (reference sequence).

With respect to this clone: Distinct nucleotide sequences in the sample also encode this CDR3. This chain links TRBV19 with TRBJ1-2; D unresolved. Germline lookup yields CDR1 LNHDA and CDR2 SQIVND (reference sequence). This CDR3 is built from 12 residues. V was shortened by 6 bases and J by 0 bases, with 5 bases between the two germline ends. The CDR3 sequence is CASSAANYGYTF. CDR3 coding DNA: TGTGCCAGTAGCGCAGCTAACTATGGCTACACCTTC.

This rearrangement joins TRBV2 to TRBJ2-5, with a possible D match to TRBD2 (5 bases). Trimming pared 6 bases from V and 4 bases from J, leaving 9 bases between. CDR1 is SNHLY, CDR2 FYNNEI, per germline. This CDR3 spans 12 amino acids. CDR3 coding DNA: TGTGCCAGCAGCACAACTAGAGAGACCCAGTACTTC. This encodes CASSTTRETQYF.

The sample holds one count of this clone. This chain joins TRBV19 and TRBJ2-7; D is possibly TRBD1 (6 bases). The length of the CDR3 is 14 residues. V shed 3 bases and J shed 4 bases, with 13 bases lying between them. From germline, CDR1 is LNHDA and CDR2 SQIVND (reference sequence). The CDR3 loop is CASSIPEQGYEQYF. Written as DNA, the CDR3 is TGTGCCAGTAGTATCCCAGAACAGGGATACGAGCAGTACTTC.

V usage is TRBV6-6 and J usage is TRBJ1-3; weak D call: TRBD1 (5 bases). Trimming took 0 bases from V and 3 from J, leaving 12 bases between them. The germline V gene has CDR1 MNHNY and CDR2 SVGAGI (reference sequence). This CDR3 comprises 16 residues. CDR3 sequence reads: CASSYSTQGVGNTIYF. CDR3 sequence (DNA): TGTGCCAGCAGTTACTCGACCCAGGGTGTTGGAAACACCATATATTTT.

V is TRBV28 and J is TRBJ1-5; tentatively, D is TRBD1 (5 bases). V dropped 5 bases and J dropped 6 bases, with 17 bases sitting between them. The germline V gene has CDR1 MDHEN and CDR2 SYDVKM. This CDR3 has 15 amino acids. The CDR3 DNA sequence: TGTGCCAGCAGTGATTCCGGCCAGGGCGGTCAGCCCCAGCATTTT. This translates into CASSDSGQGGQPQHF.

This chain connects TRBV6-6 to TRBJ2-5; D not resolved. Per the germline V gene, CDR1 is MNHNY and CDR2 is SVGAGI (reference sequence). Trimming removed 0 bases at V and 5 bases at J, with 13 bases between. This CDR3 comprises 15 residues. The CDR3 DNA sequence: TGTGCCAGCAGTTACTCGATTGGGATGAGGGAGACCCAGTACTTC. As protein: CASSYSIGMRETQYF.

The CDR3: CAISKTENTGELFF. The DNA for the CDR3 is TGTGCCATCAGCAAGACAGAAAACACCGGGGAGCTGTTTTTT. The chain links TRBV10-3 to TRBJ2-2; a possible D gene is TRBD1 (5 bases). Germline V gene lookup returns CDR1 ENHRY and CDR2 SYGVKD. V lost 6 bases to trimming and J lost 2 bases, with 10 bases between them. This CDR3 has 14 residues.

V is TRBV13 and J is TRBJ2-1; D uncertain. Germline V CDR1 and CDR2: PRHDT, FYEKMQ (reference sequence). The CDR3 is 15 amino acids. Trimming removed 3 bases at V and 0 bases at J, with 9 bases between. The DNA for the CDR3 is TGTGCCAGCAGCTTGCCAGCTCCCTCCTACAATGAGCAGTTCTTC. This translates into CASSLPAPSYNEQFF. Full variable domain (remainder filled in from reference TRBV13 and TRBJ2-1): AAGVIQSPRHLIKEKRETATLKCYPIPRHDTVYWYQQGPGQDPQFLISFYEKMQSDKGSIPDRFSAQQFSDYHSELNMSSLELGDSALYFCASSLPAPSYNEQFFGPGTRLTVL.

V usage is TRBV2 and J usage is TRBJ2-3; 8 nucleotides agree with TRBD1. This CDR3 has 13 amino acids. Germline assignment: CDR1 SNHLY and CDR2 FYNNEI. Germline trimming cut 8 bases from V and 5 bases from J; bases unmatched to any gene: 6. The CDR3 bases are TGTGCCAGCTTCAGGGGGCTGGGAGATACGCAGTATTTT. Translation gives CASFRGLGDTQYF.